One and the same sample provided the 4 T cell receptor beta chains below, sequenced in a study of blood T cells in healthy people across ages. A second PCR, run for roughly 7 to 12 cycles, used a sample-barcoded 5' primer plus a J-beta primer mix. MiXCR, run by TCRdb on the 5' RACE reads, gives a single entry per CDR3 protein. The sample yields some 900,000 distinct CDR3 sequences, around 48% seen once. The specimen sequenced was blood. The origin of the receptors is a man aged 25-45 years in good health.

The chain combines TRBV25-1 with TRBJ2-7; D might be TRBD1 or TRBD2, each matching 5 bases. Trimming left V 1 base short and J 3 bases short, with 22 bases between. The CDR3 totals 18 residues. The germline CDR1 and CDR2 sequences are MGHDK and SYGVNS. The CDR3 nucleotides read TGTGCCAGCAGTGAATCTCAGGGACCGACTTTATTGGTCTACGAGCAGTACTTC. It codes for CASSESQGPTLLVYEQYF.

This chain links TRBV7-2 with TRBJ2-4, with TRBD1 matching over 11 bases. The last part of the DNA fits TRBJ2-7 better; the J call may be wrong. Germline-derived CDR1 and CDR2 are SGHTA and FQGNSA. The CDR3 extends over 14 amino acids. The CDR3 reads CASTMDRGPYEQYF. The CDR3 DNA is TGTGCCAGCACCATGGACAGGGGGCCCTACGAGCAGTACTTC.

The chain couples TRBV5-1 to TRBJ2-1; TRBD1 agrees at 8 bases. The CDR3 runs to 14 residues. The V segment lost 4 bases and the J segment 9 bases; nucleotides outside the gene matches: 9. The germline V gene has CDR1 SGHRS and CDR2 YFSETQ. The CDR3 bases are TGCGCCAGCAGCCAGGGGGCAAGCGCGGTTGAGCAGTTCTTC. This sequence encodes CASSQGASAVEQFF.

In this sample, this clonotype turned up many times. In nucleotides, the CDR3 is TGTGCCAGCAGTGTAACAGGGGCCTACGAGCAGTACTTC. It yields the protein CASSVTGAYEQYF. The rearrangement joins TRBV12-3 or TRBV12-4 to TRBJ2-7; 7 nucleotides match TRBD1. V trimming: 5 bases; J trimming: 2 bases; junction bases outside the gene matches: 3. This CDR3 has 13 residues.